Following are 2 T cell receptor beta chains from one sample sequenced in a study of neurological immune-mediated disorders. TCRdb itself ran the 5' RACE reads through MiXCR, one entry per CDR3 protein. The sample consists of about 41,000 distinct CDR3 sequences, around 13% of them appearing once. Sequenced material: CD4+ T cells from blood. All receptors derive from a woman aged 55-75 years with HTLV-1-associated myelopathy (HAM/TSP).

At least ten counts were recorded for this clonotype. The V call is TRBV25-1, the J call TRBJ1-1, with no clear D. Trimming took off 10 bases at V and 0 bases at J, with 12 bases between the two ends. CDR3 size: 13 residues. Germline CDR1 is MGHDK and CDR2 is SYGVNS. The CDR3 reads CATNSIMNTEAFF. DNA for the CDR3: TGTGCCACCAATTCTATTATGAACACTGAAGCTTTCTTT.

The sample holds many counts of this clonotype. The chain combines TRBV20-1 with TRBJ1-2; no clear D. V was shortened by 4 bases and J by 1 base, with 4 bases between the two germline ends. CDR1 is DFQATT and CDR2 is SNEGSKA in the germline V gene (reference sequence). The CDR3 covers 11 residues. The CDR3 sequence: CSATDNYGYTF. CDR3 DNA: TGCAGTGCTACGGATAACTATGGCTACACCTTC.